These 10 T cell receptor beta chains were sequenced from one sample in a study of control samples from healthy donors and cancer patients. Libraries were prepared by immunoSEQ multiplex PCR; TCRdb keeps only in-frame clonotypes and omits some of them. The repertoire holds under 150,000 clones, with about 93% as singletons. The sequenced sample was blood. These receptor sequences come from a man younger than 40 in good health.

This rearrangement joins TRBV7-8 to TRBJ2-1; possibly TRBD1 or TRBD2 for D (6 bases each). The CDR3 extends over 15 amino acids. Trimming stripped 0 bases from V and 8 bases from J, with 14 bases between. Germline V gene sequence: CDR1 SGHVS, CDR2 FQNEAQ. The CDR3: CASSLAEGVVDEQFF. In DNA, the CDR3 is TGTGCCAGCAGCTTAGCGGAGGGGGTGGTCGATGAGCAGTTCTTC.

The chain employs TRBV11-2 and TRBJ1-3; D gene unclear. CDR1 is SGHAT and CDR2 is FQNNGV in the germline V gene. The V end was cut by 1 base, the J end by 4 bases, with 14 bases between. The length of the CDR3 is 16 residues. The CDR3 reads CASSLGLGLGGNTIYF. The CDR3, as DNA: TGTGCCAGCAGCTTAGGTCTGGGTTTGGGAGGAAACACCATATATTTT.

The genes are TRBV30 and TRBJ2-1, with a tentative D call TRBD2 (6 bases). The germline gives CDR1 GTSNPN, CDR2 SVGIG (reference sequence). Trimming shortened V by 0 bases and J by 8 bases, and 11 bases separated the two germline ends. There are 13 residues in the CDR3. CDR3 coding DNA: TGTGCCTGGAGTGTGTCGGGGGTCCATGAGCAGTTCTTC. This translates into CAWSVSGVHEQFF.

The J gene is TRBJ1-6, the V gene TRBV6-1, with D maybe TRBD1 (5 bases). The ends were cut back, 2 bases at V and 10 bases at J, with 15 bases in the middle. Germline values: CDR1 MNHNS, CDR2 SASEGT. The CDR3 loop spans 15 amino acids. The CDR3 protein is CASSEKGRGMSPLHF. As DNA, the CDR3 is TGTGCCAGCAGTGAAAAGGGTCGGGGGATGTCACCCCTCCACTTT.

The V gene is TRBV7-3, the J gene TRBJ2-1, with D maybe TRBD1 (6 bases). The V and J ends lost 5 bases and 7 bases respectively, with 18 bases between them. This CDR3 comprises 15 residues. In germline, CDR1 is SGHTA, CDR2 FQGTGA. The CDR3 region is CASSPLIGGVNEQFF. The CDR3 DNA sequence: TGTGCCAGCAGCCCCCTCATAGGGGGAGTAAATGAGCAGTTCTTC.

The rearrangement joins TRBV7-8 to TRBJ2-7; D unresolved. The germline gives CDR1 SGHVS, CDR2 FQNEAQ. Trimming left V 6 bases short and J 6 bases short, with 12 bases between. This CDR3 spans 12 amino acids. DNA of the CDR3: TGTGCCAGCAGTCACTCAATGGCCGAGCAGTACTTC. Its protein product is CASSHSMAEQYF.

This clone has a single count. The chain has TRBV5-8 and TRBJ1-2; D is unresolved. From germline, CDR1 is SGHTS and CDR2 YDEGEE. The CDR3 is 13 residues long. Trimming took off 0 bases at V and 8 bases at J, with 11 bases between the two ends. For the CDR3, the DNA is TGTGCCAGCAGCTTGGTCGGATCTGGGGGCTACACCTTC. Amino acids: CASSLVGSGGYTF.

This sequence joins TRBV19 and TRBJ1-2, with D uncertain. With 5 bases removed from V and 7 bases from J, the gap between germline ends came to 14 bases. The length of the CDR3 is 13 residues. CDR1 is LNHDA, CDR2 SQIVND, per germline (reference sequence). The CDR3 coding sequence is TGTGCCAGTAGTCCGCGCGTAGACGGTGGCTACACCTTC. It encodes CASSPRVDGGYTF. The full variable domain, in which reference TRBV19 and TRBJ1-2 provide the parts outside the CDR3, is DGGITQSPKYLFRKEGQNVTLSCEQNLNHDAMYWYRQDPGQGLRLIYYSQIVNDFQKGDIAEGYSVSREKKESFPLTVTSAQKNPTAFYLCASSPRVDGGYTFGSGTRLTVV.

This clone was recorded only once. V is TRBV11-2 and J is TRBJ1-5; no definite D call. Trimming removed 1 base from V and 2 bases from J, with 3 bases in between. Germline lookup yields CDR1 SGHAT and CDR2 FQNNGV. There are 13 residues in the CDR3. CDR3 nucleotide sequence: TGTGCCAGCAGCTTAGTCGGCAATCAGCCCCAGCATTTT. This codes for CASSLVGNQPQHF.

J is TRBJ2-6 and V is TRBV27; D call uncertain. Trimming left V 6 bases short and J 0 bases short, with 15 bases between. This CDR3 region has 17 residues. Per the germline V gene, CDR1 is MNHEY and CDR2 is SMNVEV (reference sequence). CDR3 bases: TGTGCCAGCAGGACGATTGGCAGCTCCTCTGGGGCCAACGTCCTGACTTTC. Its translation: CASRTIGSSSGANVLTF.